This paragraph covers one T cell receptor (beta chain) sequence. The method was immunoSEQ multiplex PCR; TCRdb's version includes in-frame clones alone and lacks a portion of them. The table lists some 2.1 million clones, 90% to 95% of them singletons. The data were taken from a study of shared clonotypes between healthy human individuals. In germline, CDR1 is MNHNS, CDR2 SASEGT. The CDR3 has 14 amino acids. Trimming cost V 6 bases and J 0 bases, with 8 bases left between them. In the naive CD8 group, cells lacked CD45RO and were positively selected for CCR7, so terminally differentiated effector memory CD45RA+ cells were left out.

Sample: naive CD8+ T cells from PBMCs. The chain has TRBV6-1 and TRBJ2-2; weak D call: TRBD1 (6 bases). This receptor was obtained from a man aged 18 to 29 in good health. Some clones in this sample may be carry-over from other donors' samples. The CDR3 DNA sequence: TGTGCCAGCAGCGGACAGACGAACACCGGGGAGCTGTTTTTT. Translating it yields CASSGQTNTGELFF.